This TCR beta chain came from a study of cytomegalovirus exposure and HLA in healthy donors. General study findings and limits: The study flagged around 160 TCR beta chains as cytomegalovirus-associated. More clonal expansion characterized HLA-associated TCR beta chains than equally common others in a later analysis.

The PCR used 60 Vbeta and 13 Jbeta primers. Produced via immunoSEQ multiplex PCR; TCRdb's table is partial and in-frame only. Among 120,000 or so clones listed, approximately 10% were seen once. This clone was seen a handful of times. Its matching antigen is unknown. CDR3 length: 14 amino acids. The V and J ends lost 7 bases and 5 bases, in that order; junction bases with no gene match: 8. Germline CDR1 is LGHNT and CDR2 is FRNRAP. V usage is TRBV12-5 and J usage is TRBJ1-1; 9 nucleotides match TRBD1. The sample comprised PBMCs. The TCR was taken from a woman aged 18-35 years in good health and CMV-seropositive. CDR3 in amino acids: CASDHRGLRTEAFF. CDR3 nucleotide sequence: TGTGCTAGTGACCACAGGGGGCTGAGGACTGAAGCTTTCTTT.